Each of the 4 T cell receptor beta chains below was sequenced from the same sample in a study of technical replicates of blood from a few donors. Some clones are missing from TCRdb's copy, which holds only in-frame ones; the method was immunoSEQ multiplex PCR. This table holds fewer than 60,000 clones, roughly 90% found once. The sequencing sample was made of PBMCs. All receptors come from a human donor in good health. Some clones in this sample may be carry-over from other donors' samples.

The CDR3 sequence: CASSLGSGFTDTQYF. The CDR3 nucleotides are TGTGCCAGCAGCTTGGGTAGCGGGTTCACAGATACGCAGTATTTT. The chain links TRBV5-8 to TRBJ2-3; 7 positions agree with TRBD2. Germline lookup yields CDR1 SGHTS and CDR2 YDEGEE. The CDR3 is 15 residues long. V was pared by 0 bases and J by 2 bases, with 3 bases of the junction left unmatched.

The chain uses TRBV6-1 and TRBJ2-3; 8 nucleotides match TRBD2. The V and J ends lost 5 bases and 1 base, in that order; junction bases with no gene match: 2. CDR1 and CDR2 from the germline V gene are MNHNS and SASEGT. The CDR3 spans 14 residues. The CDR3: CASSLTSGTDTQYF. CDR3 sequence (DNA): TGTGCCAGCAGTCTGACTAGCGGCACAGATACGCAGTATTTT.

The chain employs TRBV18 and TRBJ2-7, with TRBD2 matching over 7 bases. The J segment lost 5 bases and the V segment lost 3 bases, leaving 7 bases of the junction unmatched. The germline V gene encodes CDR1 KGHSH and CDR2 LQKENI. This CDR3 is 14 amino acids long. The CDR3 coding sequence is TGTGCCAGCTCACCGATCACTAGCGCACACGAGCAGTACTTC. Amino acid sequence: CASSPITSAHEQYF.

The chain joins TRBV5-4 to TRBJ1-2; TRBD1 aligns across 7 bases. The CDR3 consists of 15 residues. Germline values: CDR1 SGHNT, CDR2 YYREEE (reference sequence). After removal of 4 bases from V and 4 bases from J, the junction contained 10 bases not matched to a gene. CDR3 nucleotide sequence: TGTGCCAGCAGCGGGCCCAGGGGGGTTAGCTATGGCTACACCTTC. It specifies CASSGPRGVSYGYTF.